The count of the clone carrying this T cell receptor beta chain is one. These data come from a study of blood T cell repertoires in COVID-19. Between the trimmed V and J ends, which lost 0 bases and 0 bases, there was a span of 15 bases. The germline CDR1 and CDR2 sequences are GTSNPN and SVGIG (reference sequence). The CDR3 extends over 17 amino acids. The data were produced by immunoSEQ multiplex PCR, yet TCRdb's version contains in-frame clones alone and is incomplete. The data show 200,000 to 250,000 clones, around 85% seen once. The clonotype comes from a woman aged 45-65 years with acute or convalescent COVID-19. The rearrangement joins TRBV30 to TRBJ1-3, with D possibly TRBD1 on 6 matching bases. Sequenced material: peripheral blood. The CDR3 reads CAWSVPWTQGSGNTIYF. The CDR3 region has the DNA TGTGCCTGGAGTGTACCCTGGACACAGGGCTCTGGAAACACCATATATTTT.